The source of this TCR beta chain is a study of shared clonotypes between healthy human individuals. Profiled with immunoSEQ multiplex PCR; TCRdb holds only in-frame clones, not every one. The data show about 2 million clones, 90% to 95% seen once. Germline V gene data show CDR1 as SGHTA and CDR2 as FQGNSA. This CDR3 is built from 15 residues. Trimming shortened V by 2 bases and J by 6 bases, and 13 bases separated the two germline ends. The J gene is TRBJ2-2, the V gene TRBV7-2, with a tentative D call TRBD2 (6 bases). The sequence was collected from a young man in good health. The sample consisted of naive CD4+ T cells sorted from blood. The subset is: CD45RA+ positively selected. DNA of the CDR3: TGTGCCAGCAGCTTACGACTAGTTAATGCCGGGGAGCTGTTTTTT. As protein: CASSLRLVNAGELFF.